The next 28 T cell receptor beta chains were all read from a single sample in a study of blood T cell repertoires in COVID-19. Sequenced by immunoSEQ multiplex PCR; TCRdb stores in-frame clones only, minus some. The sample contains about 270,000 clones, around nine tenths of which appear only once. The sample taken for sequencing was PBMCs or T cells enriched from blood (not recorded which). The receptors here all came from a woman between 18 and 29 years old who had recovered from COVID-19.

The genes are TRBV6-2 or TRBV6-3 and TRBJ2-3, with TRBD1 matching 8 bases. The CDR3 spans 13 residues. From germline, CDR1 is MNHEY and CDR2 SVGEGT. The V and J ends lost 6 bases and 4 bases, in that order; junction bases with no gene match: 3. CDR3 amino acids: CASSGQGADTQYF. For the CDR3, the DNA is TGTGCCAGCAGCGGACAGGGTGCAGATACGCAGTATTTT.

The chain combines TRBV15 with TRBJ2-1; TRBD2 matches at 8 bases. V dropped 1 base and J dropped 10; count of bases not matched to a gene: 3. The CDR3 spans 13 residues. CDR1 and CDR2 from the germline V gene are LNHNV and YYDKDF (reference sequence). The CDR3 sequence is CATSRGTGGEQFF. The CDR3 region has the DNA TGTGCCACCAGCAGAGGGACGGGAGGGGAGCAGTTCTTC.

The rearrangement links TRBV4-1 to TRBJ1-5; possible D gene TRBD1, 6 bases. CDR3 length equals 13 residues. V lost 1 base and J lost 5, with 6 bases in between. Germline V gene lookup returns CDR1 MGHRA and CDR2 YSYEKL. Here the CDR3 DNA reads TGCGCCAGCAGCCAAGCAGGGGATCAGCCCCAGCATTTT. This codes for CASSQAGDQPQHF.

J is TRBJ2-3 and V is TRBV4-2, with D maybe TRBD1 (6 bases). The germline V gene encodes CDR1 LGHNA and CDR2 YNFKEQ. The CDR3 length is 15 residues. V was clipped by 4 bases and J by 4 bases, with 15 bases between them. The CDR3 spells CASSPYRESSDTQYF. CDR3 in DNA: TGTGCCAGCAGCCCTTACAGGGAATCGTCAGATACGCAGTATTTT.

The chain has TRBV5-6 and TRBJ2-1, with unresolved D. This CDR3 is 15 amino acids long. The V gene's germline CDR1 is SGHDT and CDR2 YYEEEE. V was shortened by 0 bases and J by 10 bases, with 17 bases between the two germline ends. This CDR3 reads CASSLAPGDSREQFF. CDR3 sequence (DNA): TGTGCCAGCAGCTTGGCCCCTGGAGATTCGCGGGAGCAGTTCTTC.

The genes are TRBV30 and TRBJ1-6, with TRBD1 matching 7 bases. J gave up 10 bases and V 4 bases, and 7 bases lay outside the gene matches. The CDR3 runs 13 residues. Germline CDR1 is GTSNPN and CDR2 is SVGIG (reference sequence). The CDR3 DNA reads TGTGCCTGGACAGGACAGGTGGGATCACCCCTCCACTTT. This codes for CAWTGQVGSPLHF. The whole variable domain, remainder taken from reference TRBV30 and TRBJ1-6, is SQTIHQWPATLVQPVGSPLSLECTVEGTSNPNLYWYRQAAGRGLQLLFYSVGIGQISSEVPQNLSASRPQDRQFILSSKKLLLSDSGFYLCAWTGQVGSPLHFGNGTRLTVT.

This chain uses TRBV27 with TRBJ2-3; TRBD2 matches 11 bases. The germline V gene has CDR1 MNHEY and CDR2 SMNVEV (reference sequence). The CDR3 spans 17 residues. J was trimmed by 2 bases and V by 0 bases; bases with no gene match: 4. This CDR3 is CASSLSGLAGPTDTQYF. The CDR3 DNA reads as TGTGCCAGCAGTTTATCAGGACTAGCGGGCCCCACAGATACGCAGTATTTT.

This clone was seen only once. The J gene is TRBJ2-2, the V gene TRBV28; 8 bases fit TRBD1. The germline V gene encodes CDR1 MDHEN and CDR2 SYDVKM. This CDR3 contains 12 residues. CDR3 sequence: CATGGHTGELFF. The CDR3 coding sequence is TGTGCTACAGGGGGGCACACCGGGGAGCTGTTTTTT.

The CDR3 protein is CASSLSRDTEAFF. The CDR3 nucleotides are TGTGCCAGCAGCTTAAGCCGCGACACTGAAGCTTTCTTT. V usage is TRBV11-2 and J usage is TRBJ1-1; D gene ambiguous. V was pared by 2 bases and J by 3 bases, with 7 bases between. The germline V gene encodes CDR1 SGHAT and CDR2 FQNNGV. The CDR3 runs to 13 residues.

The chain joins TRBV21-1 to TRBJ1-5; the table's D call, TRBD1, was not checked against the DNA. TRBV21-1 represents a pseudogene. The length of the CDR3 is 16 residues. The CDR3 sequence: CASLRQGAASNQPQHF. Written as DNA, the CDR3 is TGTGCCAGCCTTAGACAGGGGGCCGCGAGCAATCAGCCCCAGCATTTT.

CDR3 DNA sequence: TGTGCCAGCGGATCGGGGGGGGCTGAAGCTTTCTTT. It codes for CASGSGGAEAFF. This sequence joins TRBV27 and TRBJ1-1; possible D gene TRBD1, 5 bases. The germline gives CDR1 MNHEY, CDR2 SMNVEV (reference sequence). The V and J ends lost 8 bases and 6 bases respectively, with 13 bases between them. The CDR3 spans 12 residues.

The rearrangement links TRBV9 to TRBJ2-7, with D perhaps TRBD1 (5 bases). The CDR3 contains 15 residues. Trimming shortened V by 4 bases and J by 7 bases, and 21 bases separated the two germline ends. Germline CDR1 and CDR2: SGDLS and YYNGEE. The CDR3 protein is CASSLDPGHRVEQYF. Here the CDR3 DNA reads TGTGCCAGCAGCCTAGACCCTGGACATAGGGTTGAGCAGTACTTC.

The chain is built from TRBV27 and TRBJ2-7, with 12 bases aligning to TRBD1. This CDR3 is built from 16 residues. Germline V gene data show CDR1 as MNHEY and CDR2 as SMNVEV (reference sequence). The J segment lost 3 bases and the V segment lost 0 bases, leaving 3 bases of the junction unmatched. For the CDR3, the DNA is TGTGCCAGCAGTTTATCGGGGACAGGGGGCCGCTACGAGCAGTACTTC. It is translated as CASSLSGTGGRYEQYF.

The chain is built from TRBV25-1 and TRBJ2-6; D is ambiguous. The CDR3 consists of 14 residues. Deletions cut 7 bases from V and 1 base from J, with 8 bases between. The V gene's germline CDR1 is MGHDK and CDR2 SYGVNS. The CDR3 DNA reads TGTGCCAGCACCCCTCAGTCTGGGGCCAACGTCCTGACTTTC. Its translation is CASTPQSGANVLTF. The full variable domain, rest sourced from reference TRBV25-1 and TRBJ2-6, is EADIYQTPRYLVIGTGKKITLECSQTMGHDKMYWYQQDPGMELHLIHYSYGVNSTEKGDLSSESTVSRIRTEHFPLTLESARPSHTSQYLCASTPQSGANVLTFGAGSRLTVL.

The chain employs TRBV11-2 and TRBJ2-5, with 8 bases fitting TRBD2. The V and J ends lost 5 bases and 4 bases, in that order; junction bases with no gene match: 6. Germline assignment: CDR1 SGHAT and CDR2 FQNNGV. The CDR3 is made up of 14 amino acids. The CDR3 bases are TGTGCCAGCAGCCCGGGACTAGTCCGAGAGACCCAGTACTTC. Protein product: CASSPGLVRETQYF.

Ten or more counts support this clone. The gene calls are TRBV7-9 and TRBJ1-1; 8 nucleotides match TRBD1. V gave up 5 bases and J gave up 1 base; unmatched junction bases: 3. This CDR3 contains 14 residues. Per the germline V gene, CDR1 is SEHNR and CDR2 is FQNEAQ (reference sequence). The CDR3 coding sequence is TGTGCCAGCAGCCTAGACAGGGGGAACACTGAAGCTTTCTTT. Translation: CASSLDRGNTEAFF. The full variable domain, with the rest looked up from reference TRBV7-9 and TRBJ1-1, is DTGVSQNPRHKITKRGQNVTFRCDPISEHNRLYWYRQTLGQGPEFLTYFQNEAQLEKSRLLSDRFSAERPKGSFSTLEIQRTEQGDSAMYLCASSLDRGNTEAFFGQGTRLTVV.

The CDR3 nucleotides read TGTGCCAGCACCTTCGTCGGGGGGTATGGCTACACCTTC. It encodes CASTFVGGYGYTF. This sequence joins TRBV2 and TRBJ1-2, with TRBD1 as a possible D gene (5 bases). The CDR3 is 13 amino acids. CDR1 is SNHLY and CDR2 is FYNNEI in the germline V gene. V was trimmed by 7 bases and J by 5 bases, leaving 14 bases between them.

The V gene is TRBV9, the J gene TRBJ2-3, with TRBD1 matching over 9 bases. The length of the CDR3 is 16 residues. V trimming: 0 bases; J trimming: 4 bases; junction bases outside the gene matches: 6. CDR1 is SGDLS and CDR2 is YYNGEE in the germline V gene. CDR3: CASSVDRTGDADTQYF. The CDR3 DNA reads as TGTGCCAGCAGCGTAGACCGGACAGGGGATGCAGATACGCAGTATTTT.

The V call is TRBV19, the J call TRBJ1-5, with TRBD1 identical over 8 bases. CDR1 LNHDA and CDR2 SQIVND come from the germline V gene (reference sequence). Trimming at V came to 5 bases and at J to 7 bases, leaving 7 bases not matched to a gene. This CDR3 has 14 residues. CDR3 sequence (DNA): TGTGCCAGTAGTTTAGGACAGGGAGGACAGCCCCAGCATTTT. Encoded protein: CASSLGQGGQPQHF.

This clone appeared a single time. The rearrangement links TRBV6-5 to TRBJ1-6; D may be TRBD1 (6 bases). Per the germline V gene, CDR1 is MNHEY and CDR2 is SVGAGI. The CDR3 contains 14 residues. Trimming took 7 bases from V and 7 from J, leaving 14 bases between them. DNA for the CDR3: TGTGCCAGCAACCGGGCAGGGGAGAATTCACCCCTCCACTTT. It codes for CASNRAGENSPLHF.

The chain is built from TRBV2 and TRBJ2-7; D remains ambiguous. Germline assignment: CDR1 SNHLY and CDR2 FYNNEI. The V end was cut by 3 bases, the J end by 2 bases, with 8 bases between. CDR3 length: 13 amino acids. This CDR3 reads CASSEGMTYEQYF. The DNA for the CDR3 is TGTGCCAGCAGTGAGGGCATGACCTACGAGCAGTACTTC.

The chain has TRBV6-2 or TRBV6-3 and TRBJ2-7; tentative D call: TRBD2 (5 bases). Trimming pared 2 bases from V and 3 bases from J, leaving 14 bases between. Per the germline V gene, CDR1 is MNHEY and CDR2 is SVGEGT. This CDR3 region has 15 residues. CDR3 amino acids: CASSYLAMGSYEQYF. CDR3 sequence (DNA): TGTGCCAGCAGTTACCTCGCCATGGGGAGCTACGAGCAGTACTTC.

The chain combines TRBV28 with TRBJ2-7, with 7 bases matching TRBD1. Trimming removed 7 bases from V and 3 bases from J; junction bases left unmatched: 18. Germline V lookup: CDR1 MDHEN, CDR2 SYDVKM. The CDR3 has 17 amino acids. This CDR3 is CASTPGGMILNFYEQYF. The CDR3 coding sequence is TGTGCCAGCACCCCAGGGGGAATGATCCTCAATTTCTACGAGCAGTACTTC.

This chain uses TRBV4-1 with TRBJ2-1; 7 bases fit TRBD2. CDR1 MGHRA and CDR2 YSYEKL come from the germline V gene. This CDR3 spans 12 amino acids. The V gene end was trimmed by 1 base and the J gene end by 12 bases; junction bases not matched to a gene: 3. CDR3 residues: CASSQGLAPQFF. The CDR3 bases are TGCGCCAGCAGCCAAGGACTAGCTCCGCAGTTCTTC.

The chain links TRBV11-2 to TRBJ2-7; 9 nucleotides line up with TRBD2. Per the germline V gene, CDR1 is SGHAT and CDR2 is FQNNGV. The junction had 16 bases not matched to a gene; V was cut back by 5 bases and J by 2 bases. The CDR3 has 18 amino acids. In DNA form, the CDR3 reads TGTGCCAGCAGCCCCCAGAGGTACGAGCGGGGGGCTCCCTACGAGCAGTACTTC. The encoded protein is CASSPQRYERGAPYEQYF.

The chain carries TRBV3-1 (or the pseudogene TRBV3-2) and TRBJ2-3; 12 bases map to TRBD2. Germline CDR1 LGHDT, CDR2 YNNKEL (reference sequence). Trimming took 2 bases from V and 6 from J; bases not matched to a gene: 9. This CDR3 has 17 residues. CDR3 DNA sequence: TGTGCCAGCAGCCAACAGACTAGCGGGGGCTTTGGGGATACGCAGTATTTT. It encodes CASSQQTSGGFGDTQYF.

This sequence joins TRBV6-4 and TRBJ2-3; the match to TRBD2 covers 14 bases. Trimming cost V 6 bases and J 3 bases; bases outside gene matches: 5. This CDR3 is built from 16 residues. Germline CDR1 is MRHNA and CDR2 is SNTAGT. This chain's CDR3 is CASSDGLAGGTDTQYF. Here the CDR3 DNA reads TGTGCCAGCAGCGATGGACTAGCGGGAGGAACAGATACGCAGTATTTT.

V and J are TRBV11-3 and TRBJ2-5; 8 nucleotides line up with TRBD1. The germline gives CDR1 SGHNT, CDR2 YENEEA. This CDR3 contains 15 residues. Unmatched junction bases numbered 2, after V lost 1 base and J lost 1 base. The CDR3 here is CASSLATGGQETQYF. The CDR3 DNA sequence: TGTGCCAGCAGCTTAGCCACAGGGGGCCAAGAGACCCAGTACTTC.